This T cell receptor beta chain was captured in a study of tumor-infiltrating lymphocytes in primary liver carcinoma. Study-wide context: Stage T1-T3 N0M0 and a size of about 4.2 to 10 cm characterized the tumors.

Study outcomes and limitations: Researchers found tumor-adjacent and tumor-blood pairs overlapped less than tumor region pairs. Just about 7-24% of leading clones were found in every one of five regions.

As concerns this clonotype: Antigen unknown. This CDR3 is missing its conserved last phenylalanine or tryptophan, likely due to a read error.

TCR beta cDNA was made from 500 ng total RNA with a constant-region primer. Researchers made the TCR beta libraries by running three nested multiplex PCR rounds with slightly modified ARM-PCR. The opening two PCR rounds, 10 cycles each, paired TRBV1-TRBV30 forward primers with a C-beta reverse primer. MiXCR was run by TCRdb on the multiplex PCR reads, yielding one entry per CDR3 protein. The sample carries roughly 22,000 distinct CDR3 sequences, more than 70% recorded once. Germline CDR1 is LGHNA and CDR2 is YSLEER. The CDR3 consists of 14 residues. RNA and DNA were co-extracted from about 19-30 mg of unsorted bulk tissue.

This TCR derives from a woman in her 30s with primary liver carcinoma and hepatitis B virus infection. The rearrangement uses TRBV4-3 and TRBJ1-2; D gene ambiguous. Sequencing was done on a sample of liver tumor tissue from sampling region 2. Subset denoted: tumor region T2, inferior pole. The CDR3 coding sequence is TGCGCCAGCAGTGCTGAGTTGGAGATCTATGGATACACCTTG. Its translation: CASSAELEIYGYTL.